Listed below are T cell receptor beta chains from one sample, sequenced in a study of blood T cells in healthy people across ages. TCRdb fed the 5' RACE reads into MiXCR, producing one record per CDR3 protein. The table lists around 790,000 distinct CDR3 sequences, under 45% of them singletons, with roughly 19% in the top ten. Material for sequencing was blood. Source of these receptors: a man in his 60s in good health. The CDR3 runs from the conserved cysteine through the conserved F or W. Each record gives: V gene, clone size, J gene, D gene, CDR3 DNA, CDR3 protein. The D gene is left open where the match is weak. Clone size is not always given. Where it is, it says once, few, many or a class for expanded clones.

v_call: TRBV5-1; clone_size: -; j_call: TRBJ1-2; d_call: -; cdr3_nt: TGCGCCAGCAGCATGGACAGCAGGAACTATGGCTACACCTTC; cdr3_aa: CASSMDSRNYGYTF
v_call: TRBV5-1; clone_size: few; j_call: TRBJ2-1; d_call: TRBD2; cdr3_nt: TGCGCCAGCAGCAGTAGCGGGGGGACTCCCAATGAGCAGTTCTTC; cdr3_aa: CASSSSGGTPNEQFF
v_call: TRBV9; clone_size: -; j_call: TRBJ2-1; d_call: -; cdr3_nt: TGTGCCAGCAGCGCGACCAGCTCCAATGAGCAGTTCTTC; cdr3_aa: CASSATSSNEQFF
v_call: TRBV3-1; clone_size: -; j_call: TRBJ2-1; d_call: TRBD2; cdr3_nt: TGTGCCAGCAGCCAAGCCGGGGGGAACTACAATGAGCAGTTCTTC; cdr3_aa: CASSQAGGNYNEQFF
v_call: TRBV6-6; clone_size: -; j_call: TRBJ2-1; d_call: TRBD1; cdr3_nt: TGTGCCAGCAGTACCGGGACAGGGGTCTACGAGCAGTTCTTC; cdr3_aa: CASSTGTGVYEQFF
v_call: TRBV6-1; clone_size: -; j_call: TRBJ2-1; d_call: -; cdr3_nt: TGTGCCAGCAGTGATATGGACAAGCGGCTCTTTTTTAGAGAGCAGTTCTTC; cdr3_aa: CASSDMDKRLFFREQFF
v_call: TRBV4-3; clone_size: -; j_call: TRBJ2-5; d_call: -; cdr3_nt: TGCGCCAGCAGCCAAGAGAGGTATTACAAAGAGACCCAGTACTTC; cdr3_aa: CASSQERYYKETQYF
v_call: TRBV5-5; clone_size: -; j_call: TRBJ2-4; d_call: -; cdr3_nt: TGTGCCAGCGGCTTGGCCGCCGTGGAGCGGCAGTACTTC; cdr3_aa: CASGLAAVERQYF
v_call: TRBV7-2; clone_size: few; j_call: TRBJ1-2; d_call: -; cdr3_nt: TGTGCCAGCAGCCCCTCCCCGGACAGTTCCCTCTATGGCTACACCTTC; cdr3_aa: CASSPSPDSSLYGYTF
v_call: TRBV25-1; clone_size: -; j_call: TRBJ2-6; d_call: TRBD1; cdr3_nt: TGTGCCAGCAGTGACTCCAGGGGGTTTGGGGCCAACGTCCTGACTTTC; cdr3_aa: CASSDSRGFGANVLTF
v_call: TRBV20-1; clone_size: -; j_call: TRBJ2-1; d_call: -; cdr3_nt: TGCAGTGCTAGCCAGTCGAGGGAGCAGTTCTTC; cdr3_aa: CSASQSREQFF
v_call: TRBV19; clone_size: -; j_call: TRBJ2-7; d_call: -; cdr3_nt: TGTGCCAGTAGCCGGTCAGGGTCCTACGAGCAGTACTTC; cdr3_aa: CASSRSGSYEQYF
v_call: TRBV5-1; clone_size: -; j_call: TRBJ1-1; d_call: -; cdr3_nt: TGCGCCAGCAGCTTGGAGGACAGAGCTACTGAAGCTTTCTTT; cdr3_aa: CASSLEDRATEAFF
v_call: TRBV3-1; clone_size: -; j_call: TRBJ1-2; d_call: -; cdr3_nt: TGTGCCAGCAGCCTGCGGACAACTAGTAACTATGGCTACACCTTC; cdr3_aa: CASSLRTTSNYGYTF
v_call: TRBV3-1; clone_size: few; j_call: TRBJ2-1; d_call: TRBD1; cdr3_nt: TGTGCCAGCAGCCCGACCGGGACAGAAGGGCTCAATGAGCAGTTCTTC; cdr3_aa: CASSPTGTEGLNEQFF
v_call: TRBV18; clone_size: -; j_call: TRBJ2-1; d_call: -; cdr3_nt: TGTGCCAGCTCACCTCTCGACAGCCCATTCTACAATGAGCAGTTCTTC; cdr3_aa: CASSPLDSPFYNEQFF
v_call: TRBV14; clone_size: few; j_call: TRBJ2-5; d_call: TRBD1; cdr3_nt: TGTGCCAGCAGCCGACCGGGACAGGTCGGGGAGACCCAGTACTTC; cdr3_aa: CASSRPGQVGETQYF
v_call: TRBV20-1; clone_size: few; j_call: TRBJ2-7; d_call: TRBD2; cdr3_nt: TGCAGTGCTGGGACTAGCGGCTACGAGCAGTACTTC; cdr3_aa: CSAGTSGYEQYF
v_call: TRBV6-1; clone_size: -; j_call: TRBJ2-1; d_call: -; cdr3_nt: TGTGCCAGCAGGCAACCCTCCAACAATGAGCAGTTCTTC; cdr3_aa: CASRQPSNNEQFF
v_call: TRBV7-2; clone_size: -; j_call: TRBJ1-2; d_call: -; cdr3_nt: TGTGCCAGCAGCTCCGTAGGGGTCGGGGACTATGGCTACACCTTC; cdr3_aa: CASSSVGVGDYGYTF
v_call: TRBV7-9; clone_size: few; j_call: TRBJ2-4; d_call: -; cdr3_nt: TGTGCCAGCAGCTTAGGTCCTCGGGGAAACATTCAGTACTTC; cdr3_aa: CASSLGPRGNIQYF
v_call: TRBV2; clone_size: -; j_call: TRBJ2-1; d_call: -; cdr3_nt: TGTGCCAGCAATGGAATCAATGGGCAGTTCTTC; cdr3_aa: CASNGINGQFF
v_call: TRBV29-1; clone_size: -; j_call: TRBJ1-1; d_call: -; cdr3_nt: TGCAGCGTTGCGGGGAGGGACACTGAAGCTTTCTTT; cdr3_aa: CSVAGRDTEAFF
v_call: TRBV14; clone_size: few; j_call: TRBJ1-2; d_call: TRBD1; cdr3_nt: TGTGCCAGCAGCCAAGCGTCCGGGACAGGGTCCGTTGATGGCTACACCTTC; cdr3_aa: CASSQASGTGSVDGYTF
v_call: TRBV30; clone_size: few; j_call: TRBJ2-5; d_call: -; cdr3_nt: TGTGCCTGGAGTGTAGAGACCCAGTACTTC; cdr3_aa: CAWSVETQYF
v_call: TRBV5-1; clone_size: few; j_call: TRBJ2-3; d_call: -; cdr3_nt: TGCGCCAGCAGCTTGGTAGTAGCGGGCACAGATACGCAGTATTTT; cdr3_aa: CASSLVVAGTDTQYF
v_call: TRBV18; clone_size: few; j_call: TRBJ2-7; d_call: -; cdr3_nt: TGTGCCAGCTCACCTCAGACTGGGCCCAATGAGCAGTACTTC; cdr3_aa: CASSPQTGPNEQYF
v_call: TRBV12-3/TRBV12-4; clone_size: -; j_call: TRBJ1-1; d_call: TRBD1; cdr3_nt: TGTGCCAGCAGTCCCGCATCAGGGGGCAGGGGTACTGAAGCTTTCTTT; cdr3_aa: CASSPASGGRGTEAFF
v_call: TRBV20-1; clone_size: -; j_call: TRBJ2-3; d_call: -; cdr3_nt: TGCAGTGCTAGTTCGGACAGTACCACGAATACGCAGTATTTT; cdr3_aa: CSASSDSTTNTQYF
v_call: TRBV6-1; clone_size: -; j_call: TRBJ1-2; d_call: -; cdr3_nt: TGTGCCAGCAGTGAAGCCCAGGTGGAGGGCTACACCTTC; cdr3_aa: CASSEAQVEGYTF
v_call: TRBV28; clone_size: -; j_call: TRBJ2-5; d_call: -; cdr3_nt: TGTGCCAGCAGTTTACACCCCAAGACCCAGTACTTC; cdr3_aa: CASSLHPKTQYF
v_call: TRBV20-1; clone_size: -; j_call: TRBJ2-2; d_call: -; cdr3_nt: TGCAGTGCTAGAATGGGGATCAGGAACACCGGGGAGCTGTTTTTT; cdr3_aa: CSARMGIRNTGELFF
v_call: TRBV6-6; clone_size: -; j_call: TRBJ2-7; d_call: TRBD1; cdr3_nt: TGTGCCAGCACCCGGACAGGCGGACCGCTCCCCTACGAGCAGTACTTC; cdr3_aa: CASTRTGGPLPYEQYF
v_call: TRBV7-2; clone_size: -; j_call: TRBJ2-5; d_call: TRBD1; cdr3_nt: TGTGCCAGCAGCCCGCCGGGACAGGGTAGAGAGACCCAGTACTTC; cdr3_aa: CASSPPGQGRETQYF
v_call: TRBV9; clone_size: -; j_call: TRBJ2-5; d_call: TRBD2; cdr3_nt: TGTGCCAGCAGCGTAGCGGGACTAGTGACGCATGAGCAGTACTTC; cdr3_aa: CASSVAGLVTHEQYF
v_call: TRBV5-1; clone_size: once; j_call: TRBJ1-1; d_call: -; cdr3_nt: TGCGCCAGCAGCTTATATGAAATAAACGAAGTCGAAGCTTTCTTT; cdr3_aa: CASSLYEINEVEAFF
v_call: TRBV6-2/TRBV6-3; clone_size: -; j_call: TRBJ2-5; d_call: -; cdr3_nt: TGTGCCAGCAGTTACGCAGGGGTCAAAGAGACCCAGTACTTC; cdr3_aa: CASSYAGVKETQYF
v_call: TRBV20-1; clone_size: -; j_call: TRBJ1-1; d_call: -; cdr3_nt: TGCAGTGCTGTCGACACAAACACTGAAGCTTTCTTT; cdr3_aa: CSAVDTNTEAFF
v_call: TRBV6-2/TRBV6-3; clone_size: -; j_call: TRBJ2-7; d_call: TRBD1; cdr3_nt: TGTGCCAGCAGTTATATGGGGACAGGGCCCCACGAGCAGTACTTC; cdr3_aa: CASSYMGTGPHEQYF
v_call: TRBV24-1; clone_size: -; j_call: TRBJ2-3; d_call: -; cdr3_nt: TGTGCCACCAGTGACCGGACGGAACCGACAGATACGCTGTATTTT; cdr3_aa: CATSDRTEPTDTLYF
v_call: TRBV20-1; clone_size: -; j_call: TRBJ1-4; d_call: -; cdr3_nt: TGCAGTGGAGGAGGCCCAAATGAAAAACTGTTTTTT; cdr3_aa: CSGGGPNEKLFF
v_call: TRBV5-1; clone_size: few; j_call: TRBJ1-4; d_call: -; cdr3_nt: TGCGCCAGCAGCTTGGAAGCACCTCCGGCTGAAAAACTGTTTTTT; cdr3_aa: CASSLEAPPAEKLFF
v_call: TRBV28; clone_size: -; j_call: TRBJ1-5; d_call: -; cdr3_nt: TGTGCCAGCGGCGTAGGGAGTCAGCCCCAGCATTTT; cdr3_aa: CASGVGSQPQHF
v_call: TRBV5-1; clone_size: -; j_call: TRBJ2-3; d_call: TRBD2; cdr3_nt: TGCGCCAGCACCTTAGCGGGGGGGACAGATACGCAGTATTTT; cdr3_aa: CASTLAGGTDTQYF
v_call: TRBV5-1; clone_size: -; j_call: TRBJ1-4; d_call: -; cdr3_nt: TGCGCCAGCAGATCGGAGGGAACTAATGAAAAACTGTTTTTT; cdr3_aa: CASRSEGTNEKLFF
v_call: TRBV7-9; clone_size: -; j_call: TRBJ2-2; d_call: -; cdr3_nt: TGTGCCAGCAGCTTGGCGGAAAGAATTCACACCGGGGAGCTGTTTTTT; cdr3_aa: CASSLAERIHTGELFF
v_call: TRBV5-1; clone_size: few; j_call: TRBJ2-5; d_call: TRBD1; cdr3_nt: TGCGCCAGCAGCTCTCGGGGACAGGGGCGAGAGACCCAGTACTTC; cdr3_aa: CASSSRGQGRETQYF
v_call: TRBV5-1; clone_size: once; j_call: TRBJ2-4; d_call: -; cdr3_nt: TGCGCCAGCAGCCCTCCTGGGGACAAAAACATTCAGTACTTC; cdr3_aa: CASSPPGDKNIQYF
v_call: TRBV9; clone_size: -; j_call: TRBJ2-3; d_call: -; cdr3_nt: TGTGCCAGCAGCGTAGGCATCCCCACAGATACGCAGTATTTT; cdr3_aa: CASSVGIPTDTQYF
v_call: TRBV29-1; clone_size: few; j_call: TRBJ2-5; d_call: -; cdr3_nt: TGCAGCGCGGCGCGGACCCAAGAGACCCAGTACTTC; cdr3_aa: CSAARTQETQYF
v_call: TRBV7-9; clone_size: many; j_call: TRBJ2-1; d_call: -; cdr3_nt: TGTGCCAGCAGCTTAAGTGGGGGGCACAATGAGCAGTTCTTC; cdr3_aa: CASSLSGGHNEQFF
v_call: TRBV20-1; clone_size: -; j_call: TRBJ2-2; d_call: TRBD2; cdr3_nt: TGCAGTGCTAGGGTTCTGGGAGGGAGGGGCACCGGGGAGCTGTTTTTT; cdr3_aa: CSARVLGGRGTGELFF
v_call: TRBV12-3/TRBV12-4; clone_size: once; j_call: TRBJ2-7; d_call: TRBD1; cdr3_nt: TGTGCCAGCACCAAAGACAGGGGCCTTCCCTACGAGCAGTACTTC; cdr3_aa: CASTKDRGLPYEQYF
v_call: TRBV5-1; clone_size: -; j_call: TRBJ1-1; d_call: -; cdr3_nt: TGCGCCAGCAGCTTGCTAGACAGGAACACTGAAGCTTTCTTT; cdr3_aa: CASSLLDRNTEAFF
v_call: TRBV9; clone_size: -; j_call: TRBJ1-5; d_call: -; cdr3_nt: TGTGCCAGCAGCGTACAGCAGCCGGCGCTCGGGAACAATCAGCCCCAGCATTTT; cdr3_aa: CASSVQQPALGNNQPQHF
v_call: TRBV20-1; clone_size: few; j_call: TRBJ2-1; d_call: TRBD2; cdr3_nt: TGCAGTGCGAGGGTCGGGGGGGCCCCCAATGAGCAGTTCTTC; cdr3_aa: CSARVGGAPNEQFF